What follows describes a single TCR beta chain. Its antigen is currently unknown. The data were obtained in a study of graft-versus-host responses after intestinal transplantation. Notes on the study in general: Early after transplant, HvG declines were associated with peak levels of circulating GvH clones. Those patients showing graft-donor T cell macrochimerism displayed high graft-versus-host to host-versus-graft clonal ratios in allografts.

Sequenced by immunoSEQ multiplex PCR; TCRdb stores in-frame clones only, minus some. The profile shows 60,000 to 90,000 clones, about nine tenths of them singletons. The length of the CDR3 is 15 residues. Unmatched junction bases numbered 5, after V lost 3 bases and J lost 2 bases. Germline V lookup: CDR1 SGDLS, CDR2 YYNGEE. The chain uses TRBV9 and TRBJ2-1; 7 nucleotides agree with TRBD2. This clonotype was sampled from a human donor who received an intestinal transplant. Source: unstimulated CD8+ T cells sorted from spleen or lymph node cells, taken before intestinal transplant. CDR3 sequence reads: CASSDRGGPYNEQFF. CDR3 in DNA: TGTGCCAGCAGCGATCGCGGGGGACCCTACAATGAGCAGTTCTTC.